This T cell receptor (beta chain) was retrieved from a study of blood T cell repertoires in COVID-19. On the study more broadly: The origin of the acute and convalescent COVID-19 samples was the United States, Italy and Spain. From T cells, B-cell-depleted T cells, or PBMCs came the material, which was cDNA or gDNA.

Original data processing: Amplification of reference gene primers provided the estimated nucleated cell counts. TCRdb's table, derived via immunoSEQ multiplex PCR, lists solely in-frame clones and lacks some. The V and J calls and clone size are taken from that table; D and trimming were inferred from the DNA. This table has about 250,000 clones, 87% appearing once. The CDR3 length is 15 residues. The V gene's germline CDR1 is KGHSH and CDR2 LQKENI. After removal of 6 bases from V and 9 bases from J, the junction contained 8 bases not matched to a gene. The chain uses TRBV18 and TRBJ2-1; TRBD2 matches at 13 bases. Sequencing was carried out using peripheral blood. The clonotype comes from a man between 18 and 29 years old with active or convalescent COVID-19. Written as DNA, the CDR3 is TGTGCCAGCTCTCTCGGGACTAGCGGGGTCGGTGAGCAGTTCTTC. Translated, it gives CASSLGTSGVGEQFF.